In this sample, the clone carrying this TCR beta chain turned up a few times. The antigen is not known. TCR beta CDR3 regions were amplified from RNA transcripts. The TCR CDR3 was amplified in a first-round RT-PCR using the HTBI primer set. TCRdb ran MiXCR on the multiplex PCR reads and lists one entry per CDR3 protein. The sample lists around 500,000 distinct CDR3 sequences, 15% to 20% occurring once. Under 3 months was the duration of disease in ophthalmopathy patients, who also had a Clinical Activity Score of at least 3 and a NOSPECS grade of at least 4. This sample was included in a study of T cells in Graves' hyperthyroidism and ophthalmopathy. Across the study: It was at initial diagnosis, before any treatment, that peripheral blood was collected.

Study-wide findings and caveats: The blood repertoire included most of the expanded thyroid clonotypes above 0.001. Ophthalmopathy could be told apart from stable hyperthyroidism with a 13 V-J model.

The CDR3 runs 17 residues. The germline V gene has CDR1 SGHAT and CDR2 FQDESV (reference sequence). V trimming: 1 base; J trimming: 2 bases; junction bases outside the gene matches: 9. Sequencing used blood. The receptor was isolated from a woman aged 25 to 39 with Graves' ophthalmopathy. The chain employs TRBV11-1 and TRBJ2-3, with 7 nucleotides matching TRBD1. This CDR3 is CASSLEWDSPFTDTQYF. CDR3 coding DNA: TGTGCCAGCAGCTTAGAATGGGACAGCCCCTTCACAGATACGCAGTATTTT. The full variable domain, completed using reference TRBV11-1 and TRBJ2-3, is EAEVAQSPRYKITEKSQAVAFWCDPISGHATLYWYRQILGQGPELLVQFQDESVVDDSQLPKDRFSAERLKGVDSTLKIQPAELGDSAMYLCASSLEWDSPFTDTQYFGPGTRLTVL.